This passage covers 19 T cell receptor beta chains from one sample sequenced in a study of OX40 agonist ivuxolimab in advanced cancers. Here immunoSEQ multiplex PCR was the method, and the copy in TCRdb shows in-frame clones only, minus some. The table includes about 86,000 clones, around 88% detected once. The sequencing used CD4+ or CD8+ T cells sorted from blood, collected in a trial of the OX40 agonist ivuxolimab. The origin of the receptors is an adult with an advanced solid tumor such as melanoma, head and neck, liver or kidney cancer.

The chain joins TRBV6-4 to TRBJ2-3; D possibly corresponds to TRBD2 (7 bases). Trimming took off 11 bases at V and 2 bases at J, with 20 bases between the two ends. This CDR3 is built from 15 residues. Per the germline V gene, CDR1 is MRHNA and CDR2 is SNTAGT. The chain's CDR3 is CAPGGGGATTDTQYF. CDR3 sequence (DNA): TGTGCCCCCGGGGGAGGGGGGGCAACCACAGATACGCAGTATTTT.

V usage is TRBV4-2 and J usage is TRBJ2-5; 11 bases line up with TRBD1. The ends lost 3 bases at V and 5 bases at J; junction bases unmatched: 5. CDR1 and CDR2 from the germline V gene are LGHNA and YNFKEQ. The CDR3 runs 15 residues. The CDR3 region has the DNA TGTGCCAGCAGCCAGGACAGGGGGCTTGGGGAGACCCAGTACTTC. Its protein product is CASSQDRGLGETQYF.

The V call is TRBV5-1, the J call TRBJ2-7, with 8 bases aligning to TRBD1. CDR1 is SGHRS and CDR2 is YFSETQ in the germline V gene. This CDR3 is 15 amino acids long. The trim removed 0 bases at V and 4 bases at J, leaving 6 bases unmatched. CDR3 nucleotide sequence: TGCGCCAGCAGCTTGGGGGAGTACAGGGGGTACGAGCAGTACTTC. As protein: CASSLGEYRGYEQYF.

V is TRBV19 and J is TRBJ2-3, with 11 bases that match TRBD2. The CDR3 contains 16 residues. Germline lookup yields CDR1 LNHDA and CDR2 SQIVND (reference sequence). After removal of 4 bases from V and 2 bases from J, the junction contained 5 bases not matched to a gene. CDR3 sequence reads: CASSRTSGSDTDTQYF. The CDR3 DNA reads TGTGCCAGTAGTAGAACTAGCGGGAGTGACACAGATACGCAGTATTTT.

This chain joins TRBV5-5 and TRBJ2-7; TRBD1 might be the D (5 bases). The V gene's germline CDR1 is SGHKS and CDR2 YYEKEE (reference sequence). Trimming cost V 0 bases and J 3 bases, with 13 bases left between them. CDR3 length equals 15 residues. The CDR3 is CASSLVAQGFYEQYF. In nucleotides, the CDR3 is TGTGCCAGCAGCTTGGTGGCTCAGGGTTTCTACGAGCAGTACTTC.

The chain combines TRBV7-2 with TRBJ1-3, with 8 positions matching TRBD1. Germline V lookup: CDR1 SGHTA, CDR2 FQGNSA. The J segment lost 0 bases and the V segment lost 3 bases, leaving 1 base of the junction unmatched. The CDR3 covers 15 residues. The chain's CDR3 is CASSFGTGSGNTIYF. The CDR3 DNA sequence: TGTGCCAGCAGCTTCGGGACAGGCTCTGGAAACACCATATATTTT.

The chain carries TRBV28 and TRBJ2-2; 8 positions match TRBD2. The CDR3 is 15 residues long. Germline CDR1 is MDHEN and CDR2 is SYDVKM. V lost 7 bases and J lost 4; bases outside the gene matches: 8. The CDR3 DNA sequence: TGTGCCAGCACTGAAGCGGGAGTTGGCACCGGGGAGCTGTTTTTT. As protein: CASTEAGVGTGELFF.

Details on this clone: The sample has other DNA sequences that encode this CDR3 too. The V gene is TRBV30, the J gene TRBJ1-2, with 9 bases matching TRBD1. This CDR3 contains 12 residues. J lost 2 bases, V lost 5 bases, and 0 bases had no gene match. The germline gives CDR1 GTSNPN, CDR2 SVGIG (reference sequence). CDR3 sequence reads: CAWGQGNYGYTF. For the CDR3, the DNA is TGTGCCTGGGGACAGGGGAACTATGGCTACACCTTC.

The DNA for the CDR3 is TGTGCCAGCAGCCCGCCGCGGCCAGGGATGAGGGGATATAGGACTGAAGCTTTCTTT. Protein: CASSPPRPGMRGYRTEAFF. This chain uses TRBV7-9 with TRBJ1-1; D may be TRBD1 (5 bases). The CDR3 contains 19 residues. Trimming cost V 5 bases and J 5 bases, with 30 bases left between them. Germline CDR1 reads SEHNR; CDR2 reads FQNEAQ (reference sequence).

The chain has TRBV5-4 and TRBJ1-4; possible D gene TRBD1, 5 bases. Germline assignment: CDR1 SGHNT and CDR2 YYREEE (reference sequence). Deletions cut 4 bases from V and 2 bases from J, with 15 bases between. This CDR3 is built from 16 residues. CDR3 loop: CASSTRGAGTNEKLFF. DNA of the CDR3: TGTGCCAGCAGCACCCGAGGGGCAGGGACTAATGAAAAACTGTTTTTT.

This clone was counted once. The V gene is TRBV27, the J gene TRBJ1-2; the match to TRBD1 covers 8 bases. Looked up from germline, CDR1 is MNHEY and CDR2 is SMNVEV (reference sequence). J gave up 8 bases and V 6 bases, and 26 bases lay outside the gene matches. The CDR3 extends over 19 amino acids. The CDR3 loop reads CASSFTFRTGRVRGEGYTF. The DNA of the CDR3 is TGTGCCAGCAGCTTTACCTTTCGGACAGGGAGGGTACGAGGCGAAGGCTACACCTTC.

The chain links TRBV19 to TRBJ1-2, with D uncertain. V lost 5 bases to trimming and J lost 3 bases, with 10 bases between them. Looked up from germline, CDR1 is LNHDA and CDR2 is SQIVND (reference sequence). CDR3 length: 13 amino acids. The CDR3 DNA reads TGTGCCAGTAGTTCTTCGGGTCACTATGGCTACACCTTC. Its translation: CASSSSGHYGYTF.

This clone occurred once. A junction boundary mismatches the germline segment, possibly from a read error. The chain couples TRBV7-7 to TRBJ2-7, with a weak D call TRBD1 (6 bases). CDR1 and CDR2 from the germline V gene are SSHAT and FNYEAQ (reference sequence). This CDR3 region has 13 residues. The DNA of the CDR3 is TGTGCTAGCAGCCTCAGGACAGACTACGAGCAGTACTTC. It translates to CASSLRTDYEQYF.

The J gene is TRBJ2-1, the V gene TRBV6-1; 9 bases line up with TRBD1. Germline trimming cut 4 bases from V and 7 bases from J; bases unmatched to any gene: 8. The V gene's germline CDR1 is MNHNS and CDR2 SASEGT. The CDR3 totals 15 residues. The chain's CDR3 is CASSGPKQGANEQFF. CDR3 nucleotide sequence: TGTGCCAGCAGTGGCCCAAAACAGGGGGCGAATGAGCAGTTCTTC.

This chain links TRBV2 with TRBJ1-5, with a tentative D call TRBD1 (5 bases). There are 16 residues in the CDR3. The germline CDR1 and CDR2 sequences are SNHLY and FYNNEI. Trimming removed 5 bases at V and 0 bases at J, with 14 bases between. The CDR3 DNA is TGTGCCAGCAGTTACAGAGGGGTGTATAGCAATCAGCCCCAGCATTTT. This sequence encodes CASSYRGVYSNQPQHF.

The CDR3 here is CASSLEATSNSPLHF. DNA for the CDR3: TGCGCCAGCAGCTTGGAAGCGACATCCAATTCACCCCTCCACTTT. The rearrangement joins TRBV5-1 to TRBJ1-6, with D hard to call. The V end lost 0 bases, the J end lost 7 bases, and 11 bases lay between the germline ends. The CDR3 is 15 residues long. CDR1 is SGHRS and CDR2 is YFSETQ in the germline V gene.

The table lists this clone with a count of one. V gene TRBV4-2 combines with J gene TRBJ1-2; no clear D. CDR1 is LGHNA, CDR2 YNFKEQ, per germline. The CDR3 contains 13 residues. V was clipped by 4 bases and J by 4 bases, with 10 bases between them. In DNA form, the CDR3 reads TGTGCCAGCAGCCCCATTGAAGCCTATGGCTACACCTTC. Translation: CASSPIEAYGYTF.

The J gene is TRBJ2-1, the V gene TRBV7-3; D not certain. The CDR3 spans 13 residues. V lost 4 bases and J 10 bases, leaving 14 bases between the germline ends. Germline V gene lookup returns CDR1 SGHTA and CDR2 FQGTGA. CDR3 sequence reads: CASSSTDGQEQFF. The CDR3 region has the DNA TGTGCCAGCAGCTCAACGGACGGTCAGGAGCAGTTCTTC.

CDR3 amino acids: CASSRIGGAGVHEQYF. The CDR3, as DNA: TGTGCCAGCAGCCGCATAGGGGGAGCGGGAGTACACGAGCAGTACTTC. The chain couples TRBV14 to TRBJ2-7; TRBD2 matches 8 bases. The CDR3 totals 16 residues. V shed 4 bases and J 5 bases; nucleotides not matched to a gene: 13. Per germline, CDR1 SGHDN and CDR2 FVKESK. Full variable domain (remainder filled in from reference TRBV14 and TRBJ2-7): EAGVTQFPSHSVIEKGQTVTLRCDPISGHDNLYWYRRVMGKEIKFLLHFVKESKQDESGMPNNRFLAERTGGTYSTLKVQPAELEDSGVYFCASSRIGGAGVHEQYFGPGTRLTVT.